The clone carrying this T cell receptor (beta chain) was detected only a few times. Its antigen remains unknown. The ends were cut back, 1 base at V and 2 bases at J, with 17 bases in the middle. Looked up from germline, CDR1 is GTSNPN and CDR2 is SVGIG (reference sequence). This CDR3 has 16 amino acids. This entry is derived from a study of T-cell memory formation after mild COVID-19. Overall study context: TCR clustering was largely donor specific. Findings and limits, study-wide: Day 37-peaking second-wave clones had unconfirmed SARS-CoV-2 specificity. Contracting clones from day 15 to 85 showed balanced CD4/CD8; later expanders favored CD4+. CM and EM subsets held most contracting CD4+ clones; EMRA held CD8+ ones.

MiXCR was run by TCRdb on the 5' RACE reads, yielding one entry per CDR3 protein. Of roughly 200,000 distinct CDR3 sequences in the sample, about 22% are singletons; the top ten hold under 30%. The clonotype was recovered from an adult woman who had mild COVID-19 (a few samples of this study predate the infection). Cell type and time point are not known. The sample consisted of PBMCs or a T cell subset sorted from them (not recorded which). The gene calls are TRBV30 and TRBJ2-5; D may be TRBD2 (5 bases). CDR3 loop: CAWSGGWSVAQETQYF. The CDR3 nucleotides are TGTGCCTGGAGTGGGGGTTGGAGCGTAGCGCAAGAGACCCAGTACTTC.